Sequencing of this TCR beta chain was carried out in a study of cytomegalovirus exposure and HLA in healthy donors. The PCR used 60 Vbeta and 13 Jbeta primers. Sequenced by immunoSEQ multiplex PCR; TCRdb stores in-frame clones only, minus some. The sample yields almost 200,000 clones, 70% to 80% seen once. Looked up from germline, CDR1 is SGDLS and CDR2 is YYNGEE. The CDR3 is 18 amino acids. V shed 0 bases and J shed 0 bases, with 18 bases lying between them. This clonotype originated in a woman aged 25 to 39 in good health and CMV-seropositive. Sequencing was done on a sample of PBMCs. J is TRBJ1-1 and V is TRBV9; D possibly corresponds to TRBD1 (5 bases). The DNA of the CDR3 is TGTGCCAGCAGCGTAGGCGGCAGGGACTTTCGAATGAACACTGAAGCTTTCTTT. Amino acids: CASSVGGRDFRMNTEAFF. The full variable domain, rest sourced from reference TRBV9 and TRBJ1-1, is DSGVTQTPKHLITATGQRVTLRCSPRSGDLSVYWYQQSLDQGLQFLIQYYNGEERAKGNILERFSAQQFPDLHSELNLSSLELGDSALYFCASSVGGRDFRMNTEAFFGQGTRLTVV.